Presented here are 23 T cell receptor beta chains from one specimen sequenced in a study of T-cell memory formation after mild COVID-19. Each CDR3 protein is one row after TCRdb ran MiXCR on the 5' RACE reads. The top ten clones hold around 20% of a sample with about 320,000 distinct CDR3 sequences, approximately 15% of them seen once. Sequencing used PBMCs or a T cell subset sorted from them (not recorded which). Receptors were obtained from a man between 18 and 29 years old who had mild COVID-19 (a few samples of this study predate the infection). Cell type and time point are not known.

There are a few counts of this clonotype. J is TRBJ2-4 and V is TRBV6-2 or TRBV6-3; D gene uncertain. V gave up 5 bases and J gave up 3 bases, with 5 bases separating them. The germline V gene encodes CDR1 MNHEY and CDR2 SVGEGT. CDR3 length equals 12 residues. The chain's CDR3 is CASSHSKNIQYF. CDR3 sequence (DNA): TGTGCCAGCAGTCACAGCAAAAACATTCAGTACTTC.

The V call is TRBV7-9, the J call TRBJ2-1; D is perhaps TRBD2 (5 bases). V was clipped by 2 bases and J by 8 bases, with 13 bases between them. CDR1 SEHNR and CDR2 FQNEAQ come from the germline V gene (reference sequence). The CDR3 runs 14 residues. CDR3 coding DNA: TGTGCCAGCAGCTTAATTCGGTCCGGGGATGAGCAGTTCTTC. It is translated as CASSLIRSGDEQFF.

This clonotype has a handful of counts. The chain links TRBV18 to TRBJ2-1, with 11 nucleotides matching TRBD1. This CDR3 region has 16 residues. Germline V CDR1 and CDR2: KGHSH, LQKENI. V was pared by 4 bases and J by 4 bases, with 6 bases of the junction left unmatched. The CDR3 DNA follows: TGTGCCAGCTCACGGGCCGGGACAGGGGGTTACAATGAGCAGTTCTTC. The encoded protein is CASSRAGTGGYNEQFF.

This clonotype has just a few counts. CDR3 sequence: CASNPTWGRETQYF. The DNA for the CDR3 is TGCGCCAGCAACCCTACGTGGGGTAGGGAGACCCAGTACTTC. The J gene is TRBJ2-5, the V gene TRBV5-1, with D uncertain. V lost 6 bases to trimming and J lost 5 bases, with 17 bases between them. The germline CDR1 and CDR2 sequences are SGHRS and YFSETQ. This CDR3 contains 14 residues.

This clonotype was seen a handful of times. The chain employs TRBV4-3 and TRBJ2-3; 8 nucleotides agree with TRBD2. Looked up from germline, CDR1 is LGHNA and CDR2 is YSLEER. V shed 2 bases and J 4 bases; nucleotides not matched to a gene: 5. CDR3 size: 15 residues. The CDR3 bases are TGCGCCAGCAGCCAAAGTCGGGGGGGGCCAGATACGCAGTATTTT. This gives the protein CASSQSRGGPDTQYF.

This clonotype was counted only a few times. This sequence joins TRBV7-2 and TRBJ2-3, with D possibly matching TRBD1 (5 bases). The germline gives CDR1 SGHTA, CDR2 FQGNSA. Trimming cost V 3 bases and J 2 bases, with 12 bases left between them. This CDR3 has 15 amino acids. In DNA, the CDR3 is TGTGCCAGCAGCTTGTGGGGCAGCGACACAGATACGCAGTATTTT. Translating gives CASSLWGSDTDTQYF.

This clonotype has just a few counts. The chain recombines TRBV2 with TRBJ2-3; 7 nucleotides agree with TRBD1. The CDR3 has 14 amino acids. Germline CDR1 reads SNHLY; CDR2 reads FYNNEI. J was trimmed by 3 bases and V by 10 bases; bases with no gene match: 10. CDR3 in amino acids: CAIQSTGRTDTQYF. The DNA of the CDR3 is TGTGCCATACAGTCGACAGGGAGAACAGATACGCAGTATTTT.

This clonotype was seen a few times. CDR3 coding DNA: TGTGCCAGCAGTGAATACGGCTTAATGCCCACCCAGTACTTC. Its translation: CASSEYGLMPTQYF. The rearrangement links TRBV2 to TRBJ2-5; D not certain. Germline CDR1 SNHLY, CDR2 FYNNEI. CDR3 length: 14 amino acids. Trimming left V 2 bases short and J 8 bases short, with 15 bases between.

The genes are TRBV29-1 and TRBJ2-2; D is possibly TRBD1 (5 bases). Trimming took 5 bases from V and 0 from J, leaving 13 bases between them. The CDR3 is 15 residues long. Germline CDR1 reads SQVTM; CDR2 reads ANQGSEA. CDR3: CSVLPTDSNTGELFF. The CDR3 coding sequence is TGCAGCGTTCTACCGACAGATTCGAACACCGGGGAGCTGTTTTTT.

The rearrangement uses TRBV7-3 and TRBJ2-1; maybe TRBD2 (6 bases). This CDR3 comprises 15 residues. Germline V gene lookup returns CDR1 SGHTA and CDR2 FQGTGA. V was cut by 5 bases and J by 0 bases, with 11 bases left in between. In nucleotides, the CDR3 is TGTGCCAGCAGCGACAGCGGGTTCTCCTACAATGAGCAGTTCTTC. Its translation is CASSDSGFSYNEQFF.

In this sample, this clonotype turned up once. The chain recombines TRBV6-1 with TRBJ1-4; tentatively, D is TRBD1 (5 bases). V was cut by 4 bases and J by 7 bases, with 16 bases left in between. The germline V gene encodes CDR1 MNHNS and CDR2 SASEGT. This CDR3 is 15 amino acids long. The CDR3 DNA sequence: TGTGCCAGCAGTGCACAGGCCGGAAGTGGTGAAAAACTGTTTTTT. Encoded protein: CASSAQAGSGEKLFF.

The chain carries TRBV14 and TRBJ2-5; TRBD2 agrees at 8 bases. Looked up from germline, CDR1 is SGHDN and CDR2 is FVKESK. The V and J ends lost 1 base and 3 bases, in that order; junction bases with no gene match: 10. This CDR3 is built from 17 residues. CDR3 sequence (DNA): TGTGCCAGCAGCCAAGGGAATCTTCCGGGAGGGGAAGAGACCCAGTACTTC. It specifies CASSQGNLPGGEETQYF.

Only a few counts were recorded for this clonotype. CDR3 in amino acids: CASSLGGLSRTDTQYF. CDR3 DNA sequence: TGTGCCAGCAGCCTTGGGGGGTTAAGTAGAACAGATACGCAGTATTTT. The rearrangement uses TRBV6-1 and TRBJ2-3, with D perhaps TRBD2 (6 bases). The length of the CDR3 is 16 residues. Germline V gene lookup returns CDR1 MNHNS and CDR2 SASEGT. V lost 6 bases to trimming and J lost 3 bases, with 19 bases between them.

The table lists this clonotype with a few counts. The chain joins TRBV5-1 to TRBJ1-6, with unresolved D. The CDR3 loop spans 14 amino acids. In germline, CDR1 is SGHRS, CDR2 YFSETQ. The V and J ends lost 0 bases and 6 bases respectively, with 7 bases between them. The CDR3 protein is CASSLVVPNSPLHF. CDR3 coding DNA: TGCGCCAGCAGCTTGGTGGTCCCTAATTCACCCCTCCACTTT.

This clonotype came up a few times. V and J are TRBV4-3 and TRBJ1-2, with D uncertain. Germline V CDR1 and CDR2: LGHNA, YSLEER. Trimming cost V 0 bases and J 4 bases, with 6 bases left between them. The CDR3 contains 13 residues. The DNA of the CDR3 is TGCGCCAGCAGCCAAGATGTCGGCTATGGCTACACCTTC. This encodes CASSQDVGYGYTF.

This clonotype was counted between two and nine times. This chain uses TRBV18 with TRBJ2-3, with 14 bases that match TRBD2. Germline V gene lookup returns CDR1 KGHSH and CDR2 LQKENI. Unmatched junction bases numbered 4, after V lost 1 base and J lost 4 bases. The CDR3 has 17 residues. The CDR3 sequence: CASSPLGTSGGPDTQYF. DNA for the CDR3: TGTGCCAGCTCACCACTTGGGACTAGCGGGGGCCCAGATACGCAGTATTTT.

In its sample, this clonotype was seen a few times. The J gene is TRBJ2-1, the V gene TRBV24-1; 8 bases align to TRBD2. This CDR3 contains 18 residues. J was trimmed by 0 bases and V by 2 bases; bases with no gene match: 8. Germline V CDR1 and CDR2: KGHDR, SFDVKD. This CDR3 reads CATSDSASGGPSYNEQFF. For the CDR3, the DNA is TGTGCCACCAGTGATTCAGCGAGCGGGGGACCCTCCTACAATGAGCAGTTCTTC.

V and J are TRBV5-6 and TRBJ1-2, with 9 bases fitting TRBD1. The CDR3 extends over 16 amino acids. Germline V gene lookup returns CDR1 SGHDT and CDR2 YYEEEE. V was clipped by 4 bases and J by 7 bases; unmatched bases: 14. The CDR3 nucleotides are TGTGCCAGCAGCCAACCCGGACGGGACAGGGTTTCTGGCTACACCTTC. This encodes CASSQPGRDRVSGYTF.

There are a few counts of this clonotype. This sequence joins TRBV4-3 and TRBJ1-6; D gene ambiguous. Trimming cost V 1 base and J 10 bases, with 17 bases left between them. The germline CDR1 and CDR2 sequences are LGHNA and YSLEER. This CDR3 comprises 16 residues. The CDR3 DNA sequence: TGCGCCAGCAGCCAAGGACTTTTAGGGCTTGGCTCACCCCTCCACTTT. It encodes CASSQGLLGLGSPLHF.

There are a few counts of this clonotype. The chain is built from TRBV4-1 and TRBJ1-3; no clear D gene. V lost 0 bases and J lost 3, with 12 bases in between. This CDR3 spans 16 amino acids. The V gene's germline CDR1 is MGHRA and CDR2 YSYEKL. This chain's CDR3 is CASSQDYTQRGNTIYF. The CDR3 DNA reads as TGCGCCAGCAGCCAAGATTACACGCAACGTGGAAACACCATATATTTT.

The chain employs TRBV20-1 and TRBJ2-7; perhaps TRBD1 as D (5 bases). V was trimmed by 0 bases and J by 6 bases, leaving 21 bases between them. Germline V CDR1 and CDR2: DFQATT, SNEGSKA (reference sequence). This CDR3 contains 16 residues. The CDR3 bases are TGCAGTGCTAGAGATAGACAGACCCCGGGTCTGGTCGAGCAGTACTTC. It specifies CSARDRQTPGLVEQYF.

V and J are TRBV6-5 and TRBJ2-3, with TRBD2 matching over 7 bases. The CDR3 covers 13 residues. Germline V gives CDR1 MNHEY, CDR2 SVGAGI. The ends lost 6 bases at V and 4 bases at J; junction bases unmatched: 4. The CDR3 protein is CASSPTSADTQYF. DNA for the CDR3: TGTGCCAGCAGCCCAACTAGCGCAGATACGCAGTATTTT.

This clonotype was recorded at least ten times. The chain is built from TRBV5-1 and TRBJ1-6; no reliable D call. From germline, CDR1 is SGHRS and CDR2 YFSETQ. The CDR3 spans 16 residues. Between the trimmed V and J ends, which lost 0 bases and 0 bases, there was a span of 7 bases. The CDR3 coding sequence is TGCGCCAGCAGCTTGGGCAGGAGCTCCTATAATTCACCCCTCCACTTT. Its translation is CASSLGRSSYNSPLHF.